This section outlines one T cell receptor (beta chain) sequence together with its context. This record comes from a study of metastatic and nonmetastatic thyroid tumors. Germline loops: CDR1 DFQATT, CDR2 SNEGSKA (reference sequence). V lost 4 bases and J lost 3, with 13 bases in between. The length of the CDR3 is 13 residues. Patients underwent thyroid surgery, and none had received any treatment before it. TCRdb re-processed the PCR reads through MiXCR. The sample holds almost 15,000 clones, around 28% seen once. The chain carries TRBV20-1 and TRBJ2-7, with D unclear. The clonotype was recovered from a male donor with papillary thyroid cancer or a benign thyroid nodule (not recorded which). Some clones in this sample may be carry-over from other donors' samples. Sequences were obtained from tumor tissue. CDR3 protein: CSAKSSGFYEQYF. As DNA, the CDR3 is TGCAGTGCTAAATCCTCGGGTTTCTACGAGCAGTACTTC.